The clone carrying this T cell receptor beta chain was counted at least ten times. This record belongs to a study of patients and donors after allogeneic stem cell transplantation. TCRdb reanalysed the RT-PCR reads using MiXCR and keeps one entry per CDR3 protein. The repertoire includes hundreds of thousands of distinct CDR3 sequences, 12% to 15% of them detected once, and roughly 12% sits in the top ten. Germline CDR1 and CDR2: DFQATT and SNEGSKA (reference sequence). V gave up 6 bases and J gave up 7 bases; unmatched junction bases: 11. This CDR3 region has 15 residues. J is TRBJ2-1 and V is TRBV20-1; 11 bases are a match to TRBD1. The clonotype comes from a human donor who was either an allogeneic HSCT recipient or a stem cell or donor lymphocyte infusion donor (not recorded which). It is not recorded whose cells these are; they may come from a transplant donor. Material for sequencing was blood, either unsorted or a sorted T cell fraction (not recorded which). CDR3 sequence (DNA): TGCAGTGCAGACTCCGGGACAGGGGGAGGGAATGAGCAGTTCTTC. Translated: CSADSGTGGGNEQFF.